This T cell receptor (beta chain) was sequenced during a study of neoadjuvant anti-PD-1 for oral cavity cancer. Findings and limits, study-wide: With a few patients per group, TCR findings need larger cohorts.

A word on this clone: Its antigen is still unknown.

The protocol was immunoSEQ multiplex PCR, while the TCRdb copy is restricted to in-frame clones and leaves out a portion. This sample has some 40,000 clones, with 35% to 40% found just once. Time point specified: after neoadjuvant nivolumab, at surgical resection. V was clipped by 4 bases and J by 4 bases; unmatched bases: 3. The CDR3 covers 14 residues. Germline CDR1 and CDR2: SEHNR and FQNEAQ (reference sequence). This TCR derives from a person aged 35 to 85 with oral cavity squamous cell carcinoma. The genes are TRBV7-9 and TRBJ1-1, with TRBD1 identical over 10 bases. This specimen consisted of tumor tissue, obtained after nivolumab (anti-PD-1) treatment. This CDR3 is CASSYRDRGTEAFF. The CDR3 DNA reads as TGTGCCAGCAGCTACCGGGACAGGGGCACTGAAGCTTTCTTT.